These 9 T cell receptor beta chains share one sample of origin, sequenced in a study of blood T cell repertoires in COVID-19. Only in-frame clones appear in the TCRdb table, and some are missing; sequencing was by immunoSEQ multiplex PCR. The sample holds about 220,000 clones, 75% to 90% seen once. The sequenced sample was peripheral blood. Source of these receptors: a man between 40 and 49 years old with acute or convalescent COVID-19.

The gene calls are TRBV5-1 and TRBJ1-4; 7 bases are a match to TRBD1. CDR3 length: 17 amino acids. The germline gives CDR1 SGHRS, CDR2 YFSETQ. Unmatched junction bases numbered 15, after V lost 4 bases and J lost 6 bases. CDR3 region: CASSQWGRTDRDEKLFF. The CDR3 bases are TGCGCCAGCAGCCAGTGGGGCCGAACCGACAGGGATGAAAAACTGTTTTTT. The variable domain in full, with the rest retrieved from reference TRBV5-1 and TRBJ1-4, is KAGVTQTPRYLIKTRGQQVTLSCSPISGHRSVSWYQQTPGQGLQFLFEYFSETQRNKGNFPGRFSGRQFSNSRSEMNVSTLELGDSALYLCASSQWGRTDRDEKLFFGSGTQLSVL.

V is TRBV30 and J is TRBJ2-5; TRBD2 is a possible D gene (5 bases). In germline, CDR1 is GTSNPN, CDR2 SVGIG (reference sequence). V was cut by 4 bases and J by 5 bases, with 11 bases left in between. This CDR3 spans 12 amino acids. The CDR3 reads CAWNLGGETQYF. Written as DNA, the CDR3 is TGTGCCTGGAATCTGGGCGGGGAGACCCAGTACTTC.

This clone was picked up one time. V is TRBV27 and J is TRBJ2-7; a weak D match, TRBD2 (5 bases). The germline V and J ends were trimmed by 4 bases and 6 bases, with 16 bases remaining between them. The CDR3 contains 14 residues. Germline assignment: CDR1 MNHEY and CDR2 SMNVEV (reference sequence). In DNA, the CDR3 is TGTGCCAGCAGTTCCGGGCCCTACGGAGGCGAGCAGTACTTC. Its translation: CASSSGPYGGEQYF.

This clone was picked up one time. This chain links TRBV30 with TRBJ1-2, with TRBD1 matching 7 bases. The germline CDR1 and CDR2 sequences are GTSNPN and SVGIG (reference sequence). Trimming removed 2 bases from V and 7 bases from J; junction bases left unmatched: 4. The CDR3 spans 12 residues. The CDR3 DNA reads as TGTGCCTGGAGTAGACAGGGTATTGGCTACACCTTC. This translates into CAWSRQGIGYTF. Complete variable domain (other parts from reference TRBV30 and TRBJ1-2): SQTIHQWPATLVQPVGSPLSLECTVEGTSNPNLYWYRQAAGRGLQLLFYSVGIGQISSEVPQNLSASRPQDRQFILSSKKLLLSDSGFYLCAWSRQGIGYTFGSGTRLTVV.

The genes are TRBV9 and TRBJ2-2, with 9 bases aligning to TRBD1. Per germline, CDR1 SGDLS and CDR2 YYNGEE. With 4 bases clipped from V and 0 bases from J, the junction kept 1 base outside the gene matches. CDR3 size: 15 residues. The CDR3 sequence: CASSRDRANTGELFF. CDR3 DNA sequence: TGTGCCAGCAGCAGGGACAGGGCGAACACCGGGGAGCTGTTTTTT.

The chain uses TRBV6-5 and TRBJ1-1, with D tentatively TRBD1 (6 bases). This CDR3 is 15 amino acids long. The V end was cut by 2 bases, the J end by 0 bases, with 10 bases between. Germline V lookup: CDR1 MNHEY, CDR2 SVGAGI. The CDR3 reads CASSYGGRLNTEAFF. The DNA of the CDR3 is TGTGCCAGCAGTTACGGGGGCAGATTGAACACTGAAGCTTTCTTT.

This chain connects TRBV7-6 to TRBJ2-7; TRBD2 matches at 7 bases. The CDR3 consists of 16 residues. J lost 2 bases, V lost 1 base, and 8 bases had no gene match. Germline V gives CDR1 SGHVS, CDR2 FNYEAQ. The CDR3 region is CASSLGGGGLAYEQYF. The CDR3 region has the DNA TGTGCCAGCAGCTTAGGTGGGGGGGGATTAGCCTACGAGCAGTACTTC. The variable domain in full, with the rest retrieved from reference TRBV7-6 and TRBJ2-7, is GAGVSQSPRYKVTKRGQDVALRCDPISGHVSLYWYRQALGQGPEFLTYFNYEAQQDKSGLPNDRFSAERPEGSISTLTIQRTEQRDSAMYRCASSLGGGGLAYEQYFGPGTRLTVT.

CDR3 sequence: CASSSGTRTEAFF. The CDR3 DNA is TGTGCCAGCAGCTCAGGAACACGAACTGAAGCTTTCTTT. The rearrangement links TRBV7-6 to TRBJ1-1; unclear D gene. The germline gives CDR1 SGHVS, CDR2 FNYEAQ. V was cut by 4 bases and J by 5 bases, with 11 bases left in between. The CDR3 covers 13 residues.

The J gene is TRBJ2-3, the V gene TRBV18, with D perhaps matching TRBD1 (7 bases). Germline CDR1 KGHSH, CDR2 LQKENI. The CDR3 sequence is 16 residues long. Trimming cost V 0 bases and J 5 bases, with 15 bases left between them. The CDR3 protein is CASSPPRQGGIDTQYF. As DNA, the CDR3 is TGTGCCAGCTCACCACCACGACAGGGAGGAATAGATACGCAGTATTTT.